The present T cell receptor (beta chain) was sequenced within a study of T cell clonotyping in hematopoietic cell transplantation. Noted time point: recipient sample about 28 days before transplant, after cytoreduction. Findings and caveats of the study: Higher Inverse Simpson Index values in graft donor and pretransplant recipient predicted broader posttransplant TCR diversity.

The table came from immunoSEQ multiplex PCR; TCRdb's copy has only in-frame clones and leaves some out. The sample contains over 45,000 clones, around 84% of which appear only once. As concerns this clone: Its antigen remains unidentified.

Source: peripheral blood mononuclear cells, taken before stem cell transplant. The TCR was taken from a man aged 55 to 70 with biphenotypic leukemia. Some clones in this sample may be carry-over from other donors' samples.

CDR3 sequence: CASSQVNSNQPQHF. The DNA of the CDR3 is TGCGCCAGCAGCCAAGTGAATAGCAATCAGCCCCAGCATTTT. The rearrangement links TRBV4-1 to TRBJ1-5; D not resolved. The CDR3 loop spans 14 amino acids. Trimming removed 1 base at V and 0 bases at J, with 4 bases between. Germline CDR1 is MGHRA and CDR2 is YSYEKL.